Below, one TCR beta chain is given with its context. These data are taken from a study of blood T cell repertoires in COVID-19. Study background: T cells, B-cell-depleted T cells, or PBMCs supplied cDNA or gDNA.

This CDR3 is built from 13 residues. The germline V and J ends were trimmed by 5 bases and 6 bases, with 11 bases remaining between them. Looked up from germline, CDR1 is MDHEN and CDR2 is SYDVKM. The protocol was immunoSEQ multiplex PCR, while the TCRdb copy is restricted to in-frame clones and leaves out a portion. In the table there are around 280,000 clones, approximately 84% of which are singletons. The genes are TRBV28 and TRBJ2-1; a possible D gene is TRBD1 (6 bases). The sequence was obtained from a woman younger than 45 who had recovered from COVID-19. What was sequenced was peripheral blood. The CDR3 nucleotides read TGTGCCAGCAGTCGAGGGGGAGTCAATGAGCAGTTCTTC. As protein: CASSRGGVNEQFF.